Below, 21 T cell receptor beta chains from the same sample are listed, as sequenced in a study of blood T cell repertoires in COVID-19. Profiling relied on immunoSEQ multiplex PCR, and the TCRdb table lists in-frame clones only, not all of them. The data show about 480,000 clones, 88% seen once. Sequencing input: PBMCs or T cells enriched from blood (not recorded which). These TCRs come from a woman aged 40 to 49 who had recovered from COVID-19.

V usage is TRBV7-6 and J usage is TRBJ2-2; 7 bases map to TRBD2. CDR3 length: 16 amino acids. Germline V gene lookup returns CDR1 SGHVS and CDR2 FNYEAQ. Unmatched junction bases numbered 6, after V lost 3 bases and J lost 2 bases. The CDR3 reads CASSFGEGINTGELFF. CDR3 sequence (DNA): TGTGCCAGCAGCTTTGGGGAGGGAATAAACACCGGGGAGCTGTTTTTT.

This clone appeared a single time. The chain carries TRBV11-2 and TRBJ2-7; the D is unclear. Deletions cut 0 bases from V and 4 bases from J, with 10 bases between. This CDR3 comprises 14 residues. In germline, CDR1 is SGHAT, CDR2 FQNNGV. The CDR3 DNA reads as TGTGCCAGCAGCTTAGATTTGGCGGTATACGAGCAGTACTTC. The encoded protein is CASSLDLAVYEQYF.

This clone was seen just once. V gene TRBV19 combines with J gene TRBJ2-5, with D perhaps TRBD2 (6 bases). Germline CDR1 LNHDA, CDR2 SQIVND (reference sequence). This CDR3 has 17 amino acids. V shed 8 bases and J shed 1 base, with 23 bases lying between them. The CDR3 bases are TGTGCCAGTTCTGACGGGGGATTGGGATTGCGCCAAGAGACCCAGTACTTC. This encodes CASSDGGLGLRQETQYF.

The chain carries TRBV6-5 and TRBJ2-1; D call uncertain. Germline-derived CDR1 and CDR2 are MNHEY and SVGAGI. Trimming stripped 7 bases from V and 8 bases from J, with 18 bases between. The CDR3 contains 14 residues. CDR3: CASKRREQPDEQFF. The CDR3 bases are TGTGCCAGCAAGCGACGAGAACAACCCGATGAGCAGTTCTTC.

This clone was seen many times. This chain joins TRBV7-9 and TRBJ1-5; D uncertain. This CDR3 has 15 residues. The V gene's germline CDR1 is SEHNR and CDR2 FQNEAQ (reference sequence). V was trimmed by 4 bases and J by 5 bases, leaving 15 bases between them. This chain's CDR3 is CASSSSTAGDQPQHF. The CDR3 DNA reads as TGTGCCAGCAGCTCGTCAACCGCCGGGGATCAGCCCCAGCATTTT.

CDR3 coding DNA: TGTGCCAGCAGTGGGGACAGGGGGGACGAAAAACTGTTTTTT. Residues: CASSGDRGDEKLFF. The rearrangement joins TRBV2 to TRBJ1-4; TRBD1 aligns across 11 bases. V lost 4 bases to trimming and J lost 8 bases; unmatched junction nucleotides: 3. This CDR3 has 14 amino acids. Germline CDR1 and CDR2: SNHLY and FYNNEI.

The J gene is TRBJ2-5, the V gene TRBV5-1; D not certain. Trimming left V 4 bases short and J 4 bases short, with 11 bases between. Germline V CDR1 and CDR2: SGHRS, YFSETQ. The CDR3 runs 13 residues. CDR3 sequence (DNA): TGCGCCAGCAGCCCCTTTGCGAGAGAGACCCAGTACTTC. Amino acids: CASSPFARETQYF.

The V gene is TRBV7-2, the J gene TRBJ1-1; 8 nucleotides match TRBD1. CDR3 length: 13 residues. The V gene's germline CDR1 is SGHTA and CDR2 FQGNSA. V lost 5 bases to trimming and J lost 5 bases; unmatched junction nucleotides: 4. CDR3 in amino acids: CASSDRGGTEAFF. The DNA for the CDR3 is TGTGCCAGCAGCGACAGGGGTGGGACTGAAGCTTTCTTT. The full variable domain, its missing parts supplied by reference TRBV7-2 and TRBJ1-1, is GAGVSQSPSNKVTEKGKDVELRCDPISGHTALYWYRQSLGQGLEFLIYFQGNSAPDKSGLPSDRFSAERTGGSVSTLTIQRTQQEDSAVYLCASSDRGGTEAFFGQGTRLTVV.

The rearrangement joins TRBV27 to TRBJ2-3; the match to TRBD2 covers 11 bases. The CDR3 contains 14 residues. The junction had 5 bases not matched to a gene; V was cut back by 7 bases and J by 5 bases. Germline V CDR1 and CDR2: MNHEY, SMNVEV (reference sequence). The CDR3 loop reads CASKLAGAIDTQYF. The CDR3 DNA reads TGTGCCAGCAAACTAGCGGGAGCTATAGATACGCAGTATTTT.

In this sample, this clone turned up a few times. This rearrangement joins TRBV9 to TRBJ2-2, with 8 bases aligning to TRBD2. The CDR3 runs 16 residues. Germline lookup yields CDR1 SGDLS and CDR2 YYNGEE. V dropped 0 bases and J dropped 4; count of bases not matched to a gene: 5. CDR3 sequence: CASSVELAGPTGELFF. The CDR3 DNA sequence: TGTGCCAGCAGCGTAGAGTTAGCGGGACCCACCGGGGAGCTGTTTTTT.

The rearrangement uses TRBV29-1 and TRBJ2-3; D possibly corresponds to TRBD2 (6 bases). The V gene lost 4 bases and the J gene lost 4 bases, with 12 bases spanning the gap. CDR1 SQVTM and CDR2 ANQGSEA come from the germline V gene. This CDR3 has 13 amino acids. This CDR3 reads CSVAGVGPDTQYF. The CDR3 region has the DNA TGCAGCGTTGCGGGAGTAGGTCCAGATACGCAGTATTTT.

The chain joins TRBV24-1 to TRBJ2-3; perhaps TRBD1 as D (6 bases). The germline V gene has CDR1 KGHDR and CDR2 SFDVKD. The V end lost 3 bases, the J end lost 5 bases, and 14 bases lay between the germline ends. CDR3 length equals 15 residues. DNA for the CDR3: TGTGCCACCAGTGATGGACAGTTCCGTGAAGATACGCAGTATTTT. Translation gives CATSDGQFREDTQYF.

The CDR3 region is CASSQAGGPLNTQYF. CDR3 nucleotides: TGTGCCAGTAGTCAAGCGGGAGGGCCATTGAATACGCAGTATTTT. The chain carries TRBV19 and TRBJ2-3, with TRBD2 identical over 10 bases. Germline loops: CDR1 LNHDA, CDR2 SQIVND (reference sequence). The CDR3 is 15 amino acids. J lost 7 bases, V lost 5 bases, and 9 bases had no gene match.

J is TRBJ2-6 and V is TRBV5-1; 11 nucleotides match TRBD2. The CDR3 is 18 amino acids. Per the germline V gene, CDR1 is SGHRS and CDR2 is YFSETQ. V trimming: 0 bases; J trimming: 5 bases; junction bases outside the gene matches: 7. The chain's CDR3 is CASSLGVAGGNRANVLTF. The CDR3 DNA reads as TGCGCCAGCAGCTTGGGAGTAGCGGGAGGGAATCGGGCCAACGTCCTGACTTTC. Together with reference TRBV5-1 and TRBJ2-6, the CDR3 gives the full variable domain: KAGVTQTPRYLIKTRGQQVTLSCSPISGHRSVSWYQQTPGQGLQFLFEYFSETQRNKGNFPGRFSGRQFSNSRSEMNVSTLELGDSALYLCASSLGVAGGNRANVLTFGAGSRLTVL.

This sequence joins TRBV6-6 and TRBJ1-3; D is possibly TRBD1 (5 bases). The CDR3 runs 14 residues. Trimming removed 5 bases at V and 0 bases at J, with 8 bases between. Germline CDR1 and CDR2: MNHNY and SVGAGI (reference sequence). The CDR3 DNA follows: TGTGCCAGCAGTCCTCAGGGCTCTGGAAACACCATATATTTT. It yields the protein CASSPQGSGNTIYF.

This clone was detected a few times. CDR3 nucleotides: TGTGCCAGTAGACCCGGACACTTACGATATAGCAATCAGCCCCAGCATTTT. It specifies CASRPGHLRYSNQPQHF. The chain couples TRBV19 to TRBJ1-5; D is perhaps TRBD1 (5 bases). With 6 bases removed from V and 0 bases from J, the gap between germline ends came to 18 bases. This CDR3 is 17 amino acids long. Per the germline V gene, CDR1 is LNHDA and CDR2 is SQIVND (reference sequence).

The CDR3 region has the DNA TGTGCCAGCAGCCAAGTCTTCCGGGACAGGGACCACGAGCAGTACTTC. This codes for CASSQVFRDRDHEQYF. The V call is TRBV3-1 (or the pseudogene TRBV3-2), the J call TRBJ2-7, with 9 positions matching TRBD1. V gave up 1 base and J gave up 5 bases; unmatched junction bases: 9. Germline values: CDR1 LGHDT, CDR2 YNNKEL (reference sequence). CDR3 size: 16 residues.

The chain combines TRBV5-4 with TRBJ2-1; 15 nucleotides agree with TRBD2. Germline V CDR1 and CDR2: SGHNT, YYREEE (reference sequence). V shed 4 bases, J shed 8 bases, and the junction held 10 bases outside the gene matches. The CDR3 runs 17 residues. The CDR3 here is CASSLGLAGGRGDEQFF. The CDR3 DNA reads TGTGCCAGCAGCCTCGGACTAGCGGGAGGGCGGGGAGATGAGCAGTTCTTC.

This chain uses TRBV19 with TRBJ2-3; 11 nucleotides line up with TRBD2. The V gene end was trimmed by 5 bases and the J gene end by 0 bases; junction bases not matched to a gene: 7. The CDR3 sequence is 17 residues long. Germline CDR1 LNHDA, CDR2 SQIVND (reference sequence). The CDR3 DNA is TGTGCCAGTAGTCCACGACTAGCGGGGTCTAGCACAGATACGCAGTATTTT. As protein: CASSPRLAGSSTDTQYF.

This clone has more than one count but fewer than ten. J is TRBJ1-3 and V is TRBV3-1 (or the pseudogene TRBV3-2), with D tentatively TRBD1 (6 bases). CDR3 length: 16 residues. Germline V lookup: CDR1 LGHDT, CDR2 YNNKEL (reference sequence). Deletions cut 7 bases from V and 2 bases from J, with 18 bases between. CDR3 loop: CASTAPPQGPGNTIYF. The CDR3 DNA sequence: TGTGCCAGCACCGCACCCCCACAGGGACCTGGAAACACCATATATTTT.

The rearrangement uses TRBV19 and TRBJ2-7; D may be TRBD1 (6 bases). Germline CDR1 and CDR2: LNHDA and SQIVND (reference sequence). Trimming removed 5 bases at V and 1 base at J, with 12 bases between. CDR3 size: 14 residues. CDR3 sequence: CASSSRGQSYEQYF. In DNA, the CDR3 is TGTGCCAGTAGTTCAAGAGGACAGTCCTACGAGCAGTACTTC.